This T cell receptor beta chain was profiled in a study of blood T cells in healthy people across ages. Together with a sample-barcoded 5' primer, a J-beta primer mix was included in a second PCR lasting roughly 6 to 12 cycles. A single record per CDR3 protein comes from TCRdb applying MiXCR to the 5' RACE reads. The data show about 690,000 distinct CDR3 sequences, about 43% seen once. CDR1 is SGHRS, CDR2 YFSETQ, per germline. Trimming shortened V by 4 bases and J by 8 bases, and 15 bases separated the two germline ends. The CDR3 is 13 residues long. This receptor was identified in a man aged 80 or over in good health. The sequenced material came from blood. This chain links TRBV5-1 with TRBJ1-2, with no clear D. CDR3 residues: CASSLGRASGYTF. The CDR3 region has the DNA TGCGCCAGCAGCCTCGGACGGGCATCCGGCTACACCTTC. Supplemented by reference TRBV5-1 and TRBJ1-2, the full variable domain reads KAGVTQTPRYLIKTRGQQVTLSCSPISGHRSVSWYQQTPGQGLQFLFEYFSETQRNKGNFPGRFSGRQFSNSRSEMNVSTLELGDSALYLCASSLGRASGYTFGSGTRLTVV.